Listed here are 7 T cell receptor beta chains from one sample, sequenced in a study of regulatory T cells in long-lasting Graves disease. The time point was: newly diagnosed GD, antithyroid drugs for less than 3 months. Extracted PBMC RNA gave rise to the TCR library. TCR beta libraries were built with iRepertoire HTBI primers and Arm-PCR of CDR3 regions. Each CDR3 protein is one row after TCRdb ran MiXCR on the multiplex PCR reads. Of 410,000 or so distinct CDR3 sequences in the sample, 14% to 15% were seen once. This same sample was also taken into another study, of T cells in Graves' hyperthyroidism and ophthalmopathy.

This sample comprised peripheral blood mononuclear cells (PBMCs), obtained at new diagnosis, from a patient treated with antithyroid drugs. Receptor source: a woman in her thirties with Graves disease.

There are many counts of this clonotype. J is TRBJ2-1 and V is TRBV6-1, with 13 bases fitting TRBD2. In germline, CDR1 is MNHNS, CDR2 SASEGT. V was clipped by 6 bases and J by 6 bases; unmatched bases: 14. CDR3 size: 18 residues. The CDR3 loop reads CASSPIYELAGGFNEQFF. The CDR3, as DNA: TGTGCCAGCAGCCCTATATACGAACTAGCGGGAGGGTTCAATGAGCAGTTCTTC.

This clonotype was seen at least ten times. The chain recombines TRBV29-1 with TRBJ1-1, with D possibly being TRBD1 (5 bases). Germline V gives CDR1 SQVTM, CDR2 ANQGSEA. Between the trimmed V and J ends, which lost 6 bases and 4 bases, there was a span of 18 bases. The CDR3 totals 14 residues. The CDR3 region has the DNA TGCAGCGTACACTCAAATTGGGGGGGCACTGAAGCTTTCTTT. Its translation is CSVHSNWGGTEAFF.

This clonotype was detected only a few times. The CDR3 sequence: CAVRVTSGGEETQYF. The CDR3 nucleotides read TGTGCCGTCCGGGTGACTAGCGGAGGGGAGGAGACCCAGTACTTC. The rearrangement links TRBV10-3 to TRBJ2-5, with 9 bases aligning to TRBD2. The CDR3 sequence is 15 residues long. With V trimmed by 11 bases and J by 5 bases, 15 bases remained unmatched. Germline V lookup: CDR1 ENHRY, CDR2 SYGVKD.

This clonotype was detected ten times or more. The gene calls are TRBV29-1 and TRBJ2-7; D may be TRBD2 (6 bases). V lost 6 bases to trimming and J lost 1 base, with 7 bases between them. Germline V gene lookup returns CDR1 SQVTM and CDR2 ANQGSEA. The CDR3 is made up of 11 amino acids. The CDR3 reads CSVGLSYEQYF. CDR3 DNA: TGCAGCGTCGGACTATCCTACGAGCAGTACTTC.

Points on this clonotype: It may be a read error: a sequence one base away is much more abundant. This chain uses TRBV5-1 with TRBJ2-7; tentative D call: TRBD1 (5 bases). Germline V gene data show CDR1 as SGHRS and CDR2 as YFSETQ. The CDR3 length is 13 residues. Between the trimmed V and J ends, which lost 4 bases and 2 bases, there was a span of 10 bases. The CDR3: CASSLDRPYEQYF. The CDR3 coding sequence is TGCGCCAGCAGCCTCGACAGACCCTACGAGCAGTACTTC. Full variable domain (missing parts from reference TRBV5-1 and TRBJ2-7): KAGVTQTPRYLIKTRGQQVTLSCSPISGHRSVSWYQQTPGQGLQFLFEYFSETQRNKGNFPGRFSGRQFSNSRSEMNVSTLELGDSALYLCASSLDRPYEQYFGPGTRLTVT.

Note on this clonotype: A clone one base away is much larger, so this may be a read error. This chain joins TRBV5-1 and TRBJ2-7; 10 nucleotides line up with TRBD2. The junction had 10 bases not matched to a gene; V was cut back by 3 bases and J by 7 bases. Germline values: CDR1 SGHRS, CDR2 YFSETQ. CDR3 length: 15 residues. The chain's CDR3 is CASSSSGRGYNEQYF. The CDR3 nucleotides read TGCGCCAGCAGCTCCAGCGGGAGGGGGTACAATGAGCAGTACTTC.

This clonotype came up a few times. V is TRBV11-2 and J is TRBJ1-4; TRBD1 is a possible D gene (5 bases). The CDR3 loop spans 17 amino acids. In germline, CDR1 is SGHAT, CDR2 FQNNGV. With 5 bases removed from V and 8 bases from J, the gap between germline ends came to 24 bases. The CDR3 sequence is CASSRWDSGSGIEKLFF. The CDR3, as DNA: TGTGCCAGCAGCAGATGGGACTCCGGTAGTGGGATAGAAAAACTGTTTTTT.